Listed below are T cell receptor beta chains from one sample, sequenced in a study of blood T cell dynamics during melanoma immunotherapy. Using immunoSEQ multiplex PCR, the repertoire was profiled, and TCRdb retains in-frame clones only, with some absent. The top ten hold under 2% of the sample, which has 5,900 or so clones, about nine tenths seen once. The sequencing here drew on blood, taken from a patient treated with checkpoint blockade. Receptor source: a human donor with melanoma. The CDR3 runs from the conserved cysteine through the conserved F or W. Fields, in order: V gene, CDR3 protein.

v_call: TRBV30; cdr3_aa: CAWTPSRQGFYEQYF
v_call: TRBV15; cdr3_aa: CATSPKYRTSEAFF
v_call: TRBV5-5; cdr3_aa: CASSRGPYRQTNEKLFF
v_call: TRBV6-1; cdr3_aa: CASRTGSEYNEQFF
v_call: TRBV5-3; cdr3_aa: CARSLWRGFGEKLFF
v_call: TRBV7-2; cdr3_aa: CASSFNRGNEQYF
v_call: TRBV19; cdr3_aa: CASSITETEKLFF
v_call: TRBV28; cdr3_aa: CASSLFRNSPLHF
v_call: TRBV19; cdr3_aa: CASSIRLNTEAFF
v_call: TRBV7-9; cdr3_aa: CASSSDGTDTQYF
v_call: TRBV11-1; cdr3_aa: CASSLWAGEAFF
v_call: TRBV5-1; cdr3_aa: CASSSMAGAEGYTF
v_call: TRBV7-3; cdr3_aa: CASSPAGGRADTQYF
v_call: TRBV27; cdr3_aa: CASSPGAGVYQPQHF
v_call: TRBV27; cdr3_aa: CASGGRGYGYTF
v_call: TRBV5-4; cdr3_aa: CASSLGGSGELFF
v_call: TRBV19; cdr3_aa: CASSRRTGGLDEQFF
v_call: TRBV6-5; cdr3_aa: CASSVGQGSSPLHF
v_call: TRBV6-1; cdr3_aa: CAGRGPNSPLHF
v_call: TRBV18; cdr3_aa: CASSPWGGQSGNEQYF
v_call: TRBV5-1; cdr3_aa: CASSLGTGSFYEQYF
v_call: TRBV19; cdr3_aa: CASSINRGETQYF
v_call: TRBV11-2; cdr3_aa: CASSLGVNTEAFF
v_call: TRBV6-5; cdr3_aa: CASSYSVPPGPSPLHF
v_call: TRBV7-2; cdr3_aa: CASSLTGSYNSPLHF
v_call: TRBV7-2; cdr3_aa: CASSHNQETQYF